Listed here are 2 T cell receptor beta chains from one sample, sequenced in a study of blood T cell repertoires in COVID-19. Clones were read by immunoSEQ multiplex PCR, and TCRdb kept only the in-frame ones, dropping some. The top ten clones hold 0.95% to 1.5% of a sample with around 250,000 clones, approximately 91% of them seen once. The source material was PBMCs or T cells enriched from blood (not recorded which). These receptors came from a human donor in a cohort exposed to, infected with or recovered from COVID-19 (not recorded which). The donor label of this sample is uncertain.

The rearrangement joins TRBV13 to TRBJ1-2; tentatively, D is TRBD1 (6 bases). Per the germline V gene, CDR1 is PRHDT and CDR2 is FYEKMQ (reference sequence). The CDR3 runs 16 residues. Trimming took 5 bases from V and 5 from J, leaving 21 bases between them. The CDR3: CASSPRGGGQGYGYTF. The DNA for the CDR3 is TGTGCCAGCAGCCCCCGTGGGGGCGGCCAGGGGTATGGCTACACCTTC.

V is TRBV7-2 and J is TRBJ2-5, with a weak D call TRBD1 (6 bases). CDR1 SGHTA and CDR2 FQGNSA come from the germline V gene. This CDR3 comprises 12 residues. The V gene lost 6 bases and the J gene lost 3 bases, with 8 bases spanning the gap. The CDR3 DNA follows: TGTGCCAGCAGTAGGGGGAAAGAGACCCAGTACTTC. Translation: CASSRGKETQYF.